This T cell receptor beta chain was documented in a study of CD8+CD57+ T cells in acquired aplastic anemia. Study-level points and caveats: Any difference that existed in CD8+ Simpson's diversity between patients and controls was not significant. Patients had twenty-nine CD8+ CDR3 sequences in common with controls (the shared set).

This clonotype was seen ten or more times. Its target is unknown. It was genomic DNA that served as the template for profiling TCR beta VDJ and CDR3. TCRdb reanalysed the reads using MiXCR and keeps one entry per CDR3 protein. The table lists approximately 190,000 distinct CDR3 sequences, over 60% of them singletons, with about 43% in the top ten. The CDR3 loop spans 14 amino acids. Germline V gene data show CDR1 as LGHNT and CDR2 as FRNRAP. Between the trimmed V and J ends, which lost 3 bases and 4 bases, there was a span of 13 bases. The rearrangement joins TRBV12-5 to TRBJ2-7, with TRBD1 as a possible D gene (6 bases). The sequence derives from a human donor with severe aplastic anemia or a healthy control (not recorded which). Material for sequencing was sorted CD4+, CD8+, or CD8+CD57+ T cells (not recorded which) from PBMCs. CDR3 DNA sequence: TGTGCTAGTGGTTTACAGGGTCTGGTTTACGAGCAGTACTTC. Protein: CASGLQGLVYEQYF.